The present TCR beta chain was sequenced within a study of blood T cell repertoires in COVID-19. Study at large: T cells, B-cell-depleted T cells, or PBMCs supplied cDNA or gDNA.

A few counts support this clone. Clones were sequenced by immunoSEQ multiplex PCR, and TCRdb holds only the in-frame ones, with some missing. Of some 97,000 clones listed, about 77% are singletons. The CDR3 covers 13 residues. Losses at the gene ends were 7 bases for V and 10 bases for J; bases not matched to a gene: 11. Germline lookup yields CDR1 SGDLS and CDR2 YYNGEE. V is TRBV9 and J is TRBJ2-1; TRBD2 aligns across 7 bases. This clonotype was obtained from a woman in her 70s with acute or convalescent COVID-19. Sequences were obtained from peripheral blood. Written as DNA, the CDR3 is TGTGCCAGCGCACTTGAGTCCGGGGGGGAGCAGTTCTTC. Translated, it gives CASALESGGEQFF.